The entry below gives a single TCR beta chain sequence along with its context. Per germline, CDR1 MNHEY and CDR2 SVGAGI. This CDR3 comprises 13 residues. Trimming removed 6 bases at V and 0 bases at J, with 8 bases between. The sample belongs to a study of blood T cell repertoires in COVID-19. Study overall: PBMCs, B-cell-depleted T cells, or T cells were the source of the cDNA or gDNA that made up the material.

The protocol was immunoSEQ multiplex PCR, while the TCRdb copy is restricted to in-frame clones and leaves out a portion. The sample lists about 68,000 clones, over 75% occurring once. The V and J genes are TRBV6-5 and TRBJ1-2; D gene unclear. The sample taken for sequencing was peripheral blood. The source of this sequence is a man aged 45-65 years with acute or convalescent COVID-19. The CDR3 is CASRAIANYGYTF. In DNA form, the CDR3 reads TGTGCCAGCAGAGCTATTGCTAACTATGGCTACACCTTC.